The 16 T cell receptor beta chains below all came from one sample that was sequenced in a study of PD-L1 blockade in urothelial cancer. TCRdb keeps only in-frame clones here, not all; method: immunoSEQ multiplex PCR. The repertoire holds about 84,000 clones, with around 80% as singletons. This specimen was PBMCs, taken around atezolizumab (anti-PD-L1) treatment. The receptor source for this set is a man in his 70s with urothelial cancer.

This chain links TRBV6-5 with TRBJ2-3; D is unresolved. V shed 2 bases and J shed 8 bases, with 8 bases lying between them. Germline CDR1 MNHEY, CDR2 SVGAGI. The CDR3 is 12 amino acids. CDR3 bases: TGTGCCAGCAGTTACGGCGGTAGTACGCAGTATTTT. Translation gives CASSYGGSTQYF.

This chain joins TRBV7-2 and TRBJ2-7; 7 bases align to TRBD1. CDR1 is SGHTA and CDR2 is FQGNSA in the germline V gene. This CDR3 is built from 17 residues. With V trimmed by 2 bases and J by 0 bases, 10 bases remained unmatched. The CDR3 nucleotides are TGTGCCAGCAGCTTAAGATCCTTAAGGACAGGCTCCTACGAGCAGTACTTC. Its protein is CASSLRSLRTGSYEQYF.

This chain uses TRBV7-8 with TRBJ1-5; maybe TRBD1 (5 bases). Germline CDR1 SGHVS, CDR2 FQNEAQ. V was cut by 8 bases and J by 3 bases, with 11 bases left in between. The CDR3 spans 13 residues. The CDR3 DNA sequence: TGTGCCAGCTCCCAGGGCGACAATCAGCCCCAGCATTTT. This encodes CASSQGDNQPQHF. The full variable domain, its missing parts supplied by reference TRBV7-8 and TRBJ1-5, is GAGVSQSPRYKVAKRGQDVALRCDPISGHVSLFWYQQALGQGPEFLTYFQNEAQLDKSGLPSDRFFAERPEGSVSTLKIQRTQQEDSAVYLCASSQGDNQPQHFGDGTRLSIL.

V usage is TRBV4-1 and J usage is TRBJ1-5, with D uncertain. From germline, CDR1 is MGHRA and CDR2 YSYEKL. This CDR3 has 13 amino acids. V lost 1 base to trimming and J lost 3 bases, with 4 bases between them. The CDR3 DNA is TGCGCCAGCAGCCAAGGTATCAATCAGCCCCAGCATTTT. Encoded protein: CASSQGINQPQHF.

The V gene is TRBV6-5, the J gene TRBJ2-1, with unresolved D. Germline CDR1 reads MNHEY; CDR2 reads SVGAGI. CDR3 length: 11 residues. The V end lost 7 bases, the J end lost 7 bases, and 8 bases lay between the germline ends. The CDR3 nucleotides read TGTGCCAGCACAAATCAGAATGAGCAGTTCTTC. It encodes CASTNQNEQFF.

Only one count was recorded for this clone. This chain uses TRBV6-1 with TRBJ1-1; D remains ambiguous. The V gene lost 4 bases and the J gene lost 8 bases, with 11 bases spanning the gap. Per germline, CDR1 MNHNS and CDR2 SASEGT. The CDR3 is 12 amino acids. CDR3 nucleotide sequence: TGTGCCAGCAGTGGAGCCCCGCGGGAAGCTTTCTTT. Protein sequence: CASSGAPREAFF.

The DNA of the CDR3 is TGTGCCAGCAGCTTCGGGCGGGGGACGGACTATGGCTACACCTTC. It specifies CASSFGRGTDYGYTF. The gene calls are TRBV5-4 and TRBJ1-2; D perhaps matches TRBD1 (5 bases). The CDR3 spans 15 residues. Trimming shortened V by 2 bases and J by 3 bases, and 14 bases separated the two germline ends. The germline gives CDR1 SGHNT, CDR2 YYREEE (reference sequence).

The chain has TRBV19 and TRBJ2-5, with 10 bases fitting TRBD1. The germline V gene has CDR1 LNHDA and CDR2 SQIVND (reference sequence). This CDR3 comprises 16 residues. V lost 5 bases and J lost 1; bases outside the gene matches: 7. The CDR3 loop reads CASSDRGRPSQETQYF. CDR3 nucleotide sequence: TGTGCCAGTAGTGACAGGGGGCGTCCAAGCCAAGAGACCCAGTACTTC.

This chain joins TRBV13 and TRBJ2-2; no clear D. The germline V and J ends were trimmed by 1 base and 1 base, with 10 bases remaining between them. This CDR3 region has 16 residues. Germline-derived CDR1 and CDR2 are PRHDT and FYEKMQ (reference sequence). CDR3 in DNA: TGTGCCAGCAGCTTAGCCGGGTCTCGGAACACCGGGGAGCTGTTTTTT. Translated, it gives CASSLAGSRNTGELFF.

The chain links TRBV12-5 to TRBJ2-5; perhaps TRBD2 as D (6 bases). This CDR3 is built from 16 residues. Trimming removed 1 base from V and 2 bases from J, with 14 bases in between. From germline, CDR1 is LGHNT and CDR2 FRNRAP. Written as DNA, the CDR3 is TGTGCTAGTGGTTTGGCATTAGCGGAGACGCAAGAGACCCAGTACTTC. Its translation: CASGLALAETQETQYF.

This chain links TRBV7-9 with TRBJ2-7; D ambiguous. This CDR3 comprises 16 residues. CDR1 SEHNR and CDR2 FQNEAQ come from the germline V gene (reference sequence). The V gene lost 0 bases and the J gene lost 2 bases, with 14 bases spanning the gap. The CDR3 spells CASSLAVAGDPYEQYF. The CDR3 DNA reads as TGTGCCAGCAGCTTAGCGGTCGCCGGAGATCCCTACGAGCAGTACTTC.

In nucleotides, the CDR3 is TGTGCCAGCAGTAAAGAGTCAGGGGAGGGCGGGGAGCTGTTTTTT. Translating it yields CASSKESGEGGELFF. This chain uses TRBV6-5 with TRBJ2-2, with a possible D match to TRBD2 (7 bases). Germline loops: CDR1 MNHEY, CDR2 SVGAGI. V lost 5 bases to trimming and J lost 7 bases, with 17 bases between them. The CDR3 consists of 15 residues.

The J gene is TRBJ2-7, the V gene TRBV19, with 9 bases lining up with TRBD1. Germline CDR1 LNHDA, CDR2 SQIVND (reference sequence). V dropped 6 bases and J dropped 5; count of bases not matched to a gene: 8. This CDR3 region has 14 residues. The CDR3, as DNA: TGTGCCAGTAGGCCCGGGACAGGGTTACACGAGCAGTACTTC. This gives the protein CASRPGTGLHEQYF.

V gene TRBV4-3 combines with J gene TRBJ2-7, with 8 bases identical to TRBD1. The V and J ends lost 4 bases and 5 bases, in that order; junction bases with no gene match: 7. Germline V CDR1 and CDR2: LGHNA, YSLEER. This CDR3 region has 14 residues. CDR3 residues: CASSRRQGMNEQYF. DNA for the CDR3: TGCGCCAGCAGCCGAAGACAGGGGATGAACGAGCAGTACTTC.

This rearrangement joins TRBV5-1 to TRBJ2-7, with 7 positions matching TRBD1. V gave up 4 bases and J gave up 7 bases; unmatched junction bases: 14. This CDR3 spans 15 amino acids. Looked up from germline, CDR1 is SGHRS and CDR2 is YFSETQ. The CDR3 DNA reads as TGCGCCAGCAGCCCTATGACAGGGAAACCGGGGGAGCAGTACTTC. As protein: CASSPMTGKPGEQYF.

The chain is built from TRBV5-1 and TRBJ1-4; 11 bases align to TRBD1. Trimming at V came to 0 bases and at J to 12 bases, leaving 7 bases not matched to a gene. Germline V gives CDR1 SGHRS, CDR2 YFSETQ. The CDR3 is made up of 15 amino acids. The CDR3 here is CASSLAGQGAGELFF. The CDR3 region has the DNA TGCGCCAGCAGCTTGGCTGGACAGGGGGCTGGGGAACTGTTTTTT. The full variable domain, in which reference TRBV5-1 and TRBJ1-4 provide the parts outside the CDR3, is KAGVTQTPRYLIKTRGQQVTLSCSPISGHRSVSWYQQTPGQGLQFLFEYFSETQRNKGNFPGRFSGRQFSNSRSEMNVSTLELGDSALYLCASSLAGQGAGELFFGSGTQLSVL.